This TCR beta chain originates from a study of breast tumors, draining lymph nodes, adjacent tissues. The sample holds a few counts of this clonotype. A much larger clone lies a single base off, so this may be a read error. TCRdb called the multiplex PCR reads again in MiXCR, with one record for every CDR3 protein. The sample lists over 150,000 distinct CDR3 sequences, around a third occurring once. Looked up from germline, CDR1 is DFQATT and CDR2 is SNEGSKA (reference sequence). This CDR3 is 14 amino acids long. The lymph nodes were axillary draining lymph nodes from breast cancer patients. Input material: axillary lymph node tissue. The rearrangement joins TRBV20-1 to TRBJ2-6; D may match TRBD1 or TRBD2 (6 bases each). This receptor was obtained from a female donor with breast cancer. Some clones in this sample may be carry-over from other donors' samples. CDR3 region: CSAYRATGATVLTF. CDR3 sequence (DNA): TGCAGTGCTTACAGGGCAACGGGGGCCACCGTCCTGACTTTC.